This T cell receptor (beta chain) is drawn from a study of radiation and T cells in renal cell carcinoma. V lost 4 bases and J lost 5; bases outside the gene matches: 4. This CDR3 is built from 13 residues. Germline V CDR1 and CDR2: MGHRA, YSYEKL. Using immunoSEQ multiplex PCR, the repertoire was profiled, and TCRdb retains in-frame clones only, with some absent. The profile shows roughly 14,000 clones, 64% of them singletons. The sample's treatment: 15 Gy SBRT to primary tumor, nephrectomy 4 weeks later. The study's findings and limits: Irradiated tumors held more dominant CDR3 motifs than control tumors. Intratumoral heterogeneity was not captured in these approximately 1 g regions. From baseline, blood top tumor clonotypes peaked at 2 weeks post-radiation.

This clone was detected a few times. No antigen is known for it. This receptor was obtained from a woman between 65 and 79 years old with renal cell carcinoma. The V call is TRBV4-1, the J call TRBJ2-5, with 7 bases aligning to TRBD2. The sequencing used tumor tissue, collected from a patient whose treatment included radiotherapy and nephrectomy. The CDR3 sequence: CASSLSGEETQYF. The CDR3, as DNA: TGCGCCAGCAGCCTCAGCGGGGAGGAGACCCAGTACTTC.